The 32 T cell receptor beta chains below come from one sample, sequenced in a study of control samples from healthy donors and cancer patients. Sequenced by immunoSEQ multiplex PCR; TCRdb stores in-frame clones only, minus some. Of some 150,000 clones in the sample, 89% are singletons; the top ten hold around 4.9%. The specimen sequenced was blood. The receptors stem from a man aged 30-40 years in good health.

The count of this clone is one. The chain uses TRBV5-5 and TRBJ2-7; TRBD1 matches 8 bases. The V segment lost 9 bases and the J segment 2 bases; nucleotides outside the gene matches: 10. Germline V CDR1 and CDR2: SGHKS, YYEKEE (reference sequence). This CDR3 comprises 14 residues. CDR3 bases: TGTGCCACCGCACCCGGACAGGGACCCTACGAGCAGTACTTC. Its translation: CATAPGQGPYEQYF.

The CDR3 sequence: CASRGLLGNSNQPQHF. The DNA for the CDR3 is TGTGCCAGTAGGGGCCTATTGGGAAATAGCAATCAGCCCCAGCATTTT. V is TRBV19 and J is TRBJ1-5; D is unclear. This CDR3 has 16 amino acids. The germline V and J ends were trimmed by 6 bases and 0 bases, with 15 bases remaining between them. Germline CDR1 and CDR2: LNHDA and SQIVND (reference sequence).

The chain is built from TRBV5-6 and TRBJ2-7; D is possibly TRBD1 or TRBD2 (5 bases each). Looked up from germline, CDR1 is SGHDT and CDR2 is YYEEEE. V lost 4 bases and J 3 bases, leaving 17 bases between the germline ends. This CDR3 spans 15 amino acids. The CDR3 here is CASSTGTDTFYEQYF. Written as DNA, the CDR3 is TGTGCCAGCAGCACTGGGACGGACACTTTCTACGAGCAGTACTTC. The full variable domain, completed using reference TRBV5-6 and TRBJ2-7, is DAGVTQSPTHLIKTRGQQVTLRCSPKSGHDTVSWYQQALGQGPQFIFQYYEEEERQRGNFPDRFSGHQFPNYSSELNVNALLLGDSALYLCASSTGTDTFYEQYFGPGTRLTVT.

The CDR3 loop is CASASGGYGYTF. CDR3 bases: TGTGCCAGCGCCTCCGGAGGGTATGGCTACACCTTC. J is TRBJ1-2 and V is TRBV2; D gene unclear. Trimming cost V 8 bases and J 5 bases, with 12 bases left between them. This CDR3 is 12 amino acids long. Germline CDR1 SNHLY, CDR2 FYNNEI.

This clone was found once. This rearrangement joins TRBV27 to TRBJ1-6; no reliable D call. The CDR3 contains 13 residues. The V gene's germline CDR1 is MNHEY and CDR2 SMNVEV (reference sequence). Trimming took off 4 bases at V and 5 bases at J, with 6 bases between the two ends. In DNA, the CDR3 is TGTGCCAGCAGTTCCATTAATAATTCACCCCTCCACTTT. It encodes CASSSINNSPLHF.

The chain carries TRBV7-6 and TRBJ1-4; maybe TRBD1 (5 bases). The ends were cut back, 3 bases at V and 3 bases at J, with 11 bases in the middle. Germline-derived CDR1 and CDR2 are SGHVS and FNYEAQ. The CDR3 spans 15 residues. The CDR3 nucleotides are TGTGCCAGCAGCTTTATCGGGGGGGCTAATGAAAAACTGTTTTTT. Translating it yields CASSFIGGANEKLFF.

The chain combines TRBV6-6 with TRBJ2-1; a possible D gene is TRBD2 (5 bases). The germline gives CDR1 MNHNY, CDR2 SVGAGI (reference sequence). There are 12 residues in the CDR3. The V end lost 0 bases, the J end lost 9 bases, and 6 bases lay between the germline ends. For the CDR3, the DNA is TGTGCCAGCAGTTACTCTGGGAGTGAGCAGTTCTTC. As protein: CASSYSGSEQFF.

The rearrangement uses TRBV2 and TRBJ2-5, with 13 bases identical to TRBD2. Germline V lookup: CDR1 SNHLY, CDR2 FYNNEI. V was clipped by 5 bases and J by 5 bases; unmatched bases: 2. The CDR3 spans 14 residues. The CDR3 here is CASSPGLAGETQYF. In nucleotides, the CDR3 is TGTGCCAGCAGTCCGGGACTAGCGGGGGAGACCCAGTACTTC.

The rearrangement uses TRBV15 and TRBJ2-5; 9 bases line up with TRBD1. V trimming: 9 bases; J trimming: 5 bases; junction bases outside the gene matches: 13. The CDR3 has 15 amino acids. Germline CDR1 and CDR2: LNHNV and YYDKDF (reference sequence). The CDR3 reads CATDTRQGVEETQYF. CDR3 nucleotide sequence: TGTGCCACGGACACCCGACAGGGGGTTGAGGAGACCCAGTACTTC.

This clone was seen a few times. J is TRBJ2-5 and V is TRBV7-9, with TRBD2 identical over 7 bases. CDR1 and CDR2 from the germline V gene are SEHNR and FQNEAQ (reference sequence). Unmatched junction bases numbered 8, after V lost 5 bases and J lost 5 bases. The CDR3 spans 14 residues. Written as DNA, the CDR3 is TGTGCCAGCAGCCCCAGCGGGGCGGTGGAGACCCAGTACTTC. It translates to CASSPSGAVETQYF.

This clone was seen only once. The J gene is TRBJ2-5, the V gene TRBV5-1, with 9 nucleotides matching TRBD1. The CDR3 totals 15 residues. In germline, CDR1 is SGHRS, CDR2 YFSETQ. The junction had 8 bases not matched to a gene; V was cut back by 4 bases and J by 4 bases. The CDR3 bases are TGCGCCAGCAGCAGGGACAGGGTTTTGGGAGAGACCCAGTACTTC. Its protein product is CASSRDRVLGETQYF.

This chain connects TRBV24-1 to TRBJ1-2; 9 bases fit TRBD1. J gave up 7 bases and V 2 bases, and 10 bases lay outside the gene matches. CDR1 KGHDR and CDR2 SFDVKD come from the germline V gene. The CDR3 is 16 residues long. This CDR3 reads CATSDSHRGLEGGYTF. CDR3 coding DNA: TGTGCCACCAGTGATTCCCACAGGGGGCTAGAGGGTGGCTACACCTTC.

The gene calls are TRBV18 and TRBJ2-1, with 11 nucleotides matching TRBD2. The CDR3 spans 17 residues. J lost 2 bases, V lost 2 bases, and 5 bases had no gene match. Per germline, CDR1 KGHSH and CDR2 LQKENI. CDR3 nucleotides: TGTGCCAGCTCACCAAATTTAGCGGGAGGGCCCTACAATGAGCAGTTCTTC. Translated, it gives CASSPNLAGGPYNEQFF.

V is TRBV3-1 (or the pseudogene TRBV3-2) and J is TRBJ2-1; no clear D gene. CDR1 is LGHDT and CDR2 is YNNKEL in the germline V gene (reference sequence). The CDR3 sequence is 15 residues long. V lost 0 bases and J 8 bases, leaving 14 bases between the germline ends. The CDR3 loop is CASSQESFRSHEQFF. The CDR3 coding sequence is TGTGCCAGCAGCCAAGAGAGTTTTCGCTCCCATGAGCAGTTCTTC.

The rearrangement uses TRBV7-9 and TRBJ1-2; D is uncertain. From germline, CDR1 is SEHNR and CDR2 FQNEAQ (reference sequence). CDR3 length: 14 amino acids. Trimming pared 6 bases from V and 3 bases from J, leaving 14 bases between. The CDR3 nucleotides read TGTGCCAGCAGTCCTCGGAGCCGCGACTATGGCTACACCTTC. Translated: CASSPRSRDYGYTF.

The V call is TRBV27, the J call TRBJ2-2; D may match TRBD1 or TRBD2 (5 bases each). In germline, CDR1 is MNHEY, CDR2 SMNVEV (reference sequence). With 1 base removed from V and 8 bases from J, the gap between germline ends came to 8 bases. CDR3 length equals 13 residues. The CDR3 spells CASSLYGGGELFF. Written as DNA, the CDR3 is TGTGCCAGCAGTTTATATGGGGGTGGGGAGCTGTTTTTT.

This clone was detected only once. The chain carries TRBV7-2 and TRBJ1-5; D call uncertain. The germline V gene encodes CDR1 SGHTA and CDR2 FQGNSA. Trimming removed 5 bases at V and 7 bases at J, with 12 bases between. This CDR3 contains 13 residues. The DNA of the CDR3 is TGTGCCAGCAGCGAATTTAGTTTGCAGCCCCAGCATTTT. Amino acids: CASSEFSLQPQHF.

CDR3 nucleotides: TGTGCCAGCAGTTACAATGCGTGGACTGAAGCTTTCTTT. This encodes CASSYNAWTEAFF. This chain links TRBV6-2 or TRBV6-3 with TRBJ1-1; D is unresolved. This CDR3 is 13 amino acids long. Germline V gives CDR1 MNHEY, CDR2 SVGEGT. V lost 2 bases and J lost 5, with 9 bases in between.

Concerning this clone: Compared with germline, one end of the junction differs, possibly owing to a read error. This chain joins TRBV5-5 and TRBJ2-3; a possible D gene is TRBD2 (7 bases). The length of the CDR3 is 13 residues. Germline V gene data show CDR1 as SGHKS and CDR2 as YYEKEE (reference sequence). The CDR3 region has the DNA TGTGCCAGCATCTTAGGGGGGGGCGTTCACTCAAATTTT. Its translation is CASILGGGVHSNF.

This clone occurred once. The gene calls are TRBV19 and TRBJ1-1; D is unclear. V was cut by 3 bases and J by 4 bases, with 9 bases left in between. The CDR3 totals 13 residues. The germline CDR1 and CDR2 sequences are LNHDA and SQIVND (reference sequence). The CDR3 bases are TGTGCCAGTAGTATCCGGGCCAGCACTGAAGCTTTCTTT. This encodes CASSIRASTEAFF.

The chain joins TRBV2 to TRBJ2-5; a weak D match, TRBD2 (5 bases). The CDR3 is 16 amino acids. Germline CDR1 is SNHLY and CDR2 is FYNNEI. Trimming cost V 3 bases and J 5 bases, with 19 bases left between them. CDR3 amino acids: CASSDMASLFQETQYF. CDR3 nucleotides: TGTGCCAGCAGTGATATGGCTAGCTTGTTCCAGGAGACCCAGTACTTC.

As to this clone: One junction end does not reproduce the germline sequence, and a read error may be involved. The chain links TRBV6-1 to TRBJ1-1; the D is unclear. Germline V gene lookup returns CDR1 MNHNS and CDR2 SASEGT. The CDR3 sequence is 12 residues long. CDR3 protein: CASREGRPEAFF. Here the CDR3 DNA reads TGTGCCAGCAGAGAAGGACGACCCGAAGCTTTCTTT.

V usage is TRBV19 and J usage is TRBJ2-1; 10 bases fit TRBD2. With V trimmed by 5 bases and J by 8 bases, 12 bases remained unmatched. This CDR3 spans 16 amino acids. CDR1 LNHDA and CDR2 SQIVND come from the germline V gene (reference sequence). The CDR3 sequence: CASSVLAGATHDEQFF. CDR3 nucleotides: TGTGCCAGTAGTGTCCTAGCGGGGGCAACTCATGATGAGCAGTTCTTC.

This clone showed up just a few times. The chain couples TRBV27 to TRBJ2-1, with D maybe TRBD2 (5 bases). The ends were cut back, 9 bases at V and 12 bases at J, with 12 bases in the middle. The CDR3 runs to 10 residues. Germline V gene lookup returns CDR1 MNHEY and CDR2 SMNVEV (reference sequence). The CDR3 reads CASPGGGQFF. CDR3 nucleotide sequence: TGTGCCAGTCCCGGAGGAGGGCAGTTCTTC.

The genes are TRBV25-1 and TRBJ1-1; 7 positions agree with TRBD1. V lost 1 base, J lost 5 bases, and 10 bases stayed unmatched. Germline V gene sequence: CDR1 MGHDK, CDR2 SYGVNS. The CDR3 runs to 16 residues. CDR3 sequence reads: CASSESKGAIYTEAFF. For the CDR3, the DNA is TGTGCCAGCAGTGAATCTAAGGGGGCGATCTATACTGAAGCTTTCTTT.

This chain connects TRBV7-3 to TRBJ1-1, with D perhaps TRBD1 (6 bases). The CDR3 loop spans 14 amino acids. Germline V CDR1 and CDR2: SGHTA, FQGTGA. V lost 3 bases to trimming and J lost 2 bases, with 10 bases between them. The CDR3 region has the DNA TGTGCCAGCAGCTTGGGACATACTAACACTGAAGCTTTCTTT. Translation: CASSLGHTNTEAFF.

V is TRBV7-6 and J is TRBJ2-1; 8 nucleotides line up with TRBD2. There are 15 residues in the CDR3. Germline CDR1 SGHVS, CDR2 FNYEAQ. Trimming cost V 2 bases and J 5 bases; bases outside gene matches: 5. In DNA, the CDR3 is TGTGCCAGCAGCTTATTGGGACTAGGAAACAATGAGCAGTTCTTC. This gives the protein CASSLLGLGNNEQFF.

The chain is built from TRBV5-4 and TRBJ1-2; D is undetermined. V was shortened by 4 bases and J by 4 bases, with 11 bases between the two germline ends. CDR1 SGHNT and CDR2 YYREEE come from the germline V gene (reference sequence). There are 13 residues in the CDR3. DNA for the CDR3: TGTGCCAGCAGCACCCCTCCGAGCTATGGCTACACCTTC. Amino acids: CASSTPPSYGYTF.

V usage is TRBV9 and J usage is TRBJ1-4; 8 positions agree with TRBD1. The CDR3 consists of 16 residues. J was trimmed by 1 base and V by 3 bases; bases with no gene match: 5. Germline assignment: CDR1 SGDLS and CDR2 YYNGEE. For the CDR3, the DNA is TGTGCCAGCAGCGCCGGGACAGGAGAAACTAATGAAAAACTGTTTTTT. Its translation: CASSAGTGETNEKLFF. The full variable domain, completed using reference TRBV9 and TRBJ1-4, is DSGVTQTPKHLITATGQRVTLRCSPRSGDLSVYWYQQSLDQGLQFLIQYYNGEERAKGNILERFSAQQFPDLHSELNLSSLELGDSALYFCASSAGTGETNEKLFFGSGTQLSVL.

The CDR3 nucleotides read TGTGCCAGTAGTATAGAGCCAGGGAAGGTGCAGTACTTC. Translating it yields CASSIEPGKVQYF. The genes are TRBV19 and TRBJ2-7, with D maybe TRBD1 (5 bases). The CDR3 loop spans 13 amino acids. Per the germline V gene, CDR1 is LNHDA and CDR2 is SQIVND (reference sequence). V was shortened by 0 bases and J by 9 bases, with 12 bases between the two germline ends.

This chain links TRBV6-2 or TRBV6-3 with TRBJ2-7; 15 nucleotides align to TRBD2. J was trimmed by 5 bases and V by 5 bases; bases with no gene match: 7. Germline V gene lookup returns CDR1 MNHEY and CDR2 SVGEGT. The CDR3 totals 16 residues. The CDR3 reads CASSDRTSGREDEQYF. CDR3 sequence (DNA): TGTGCCAGCAGTGATCGGACTAGCGGGAGGGAGGACGAGCAGTACTTC.

This chain connects TRBV19 to TRBJ1-1; possibly TRBD1 for D (5 bases). V lost 5 bases, J lost 4 bases, and 11 bases lay in between. CDR3 length equals 13 residues. Germline CDR1 LNHDA, CDR2 SQIVND (reference sequence). The CDR3 region has the DNA TGTGCCAGTAGTGTTACAGGCGGCACTGAAGCTTTCTTT. This encodes CASSVTGGTEAFF.